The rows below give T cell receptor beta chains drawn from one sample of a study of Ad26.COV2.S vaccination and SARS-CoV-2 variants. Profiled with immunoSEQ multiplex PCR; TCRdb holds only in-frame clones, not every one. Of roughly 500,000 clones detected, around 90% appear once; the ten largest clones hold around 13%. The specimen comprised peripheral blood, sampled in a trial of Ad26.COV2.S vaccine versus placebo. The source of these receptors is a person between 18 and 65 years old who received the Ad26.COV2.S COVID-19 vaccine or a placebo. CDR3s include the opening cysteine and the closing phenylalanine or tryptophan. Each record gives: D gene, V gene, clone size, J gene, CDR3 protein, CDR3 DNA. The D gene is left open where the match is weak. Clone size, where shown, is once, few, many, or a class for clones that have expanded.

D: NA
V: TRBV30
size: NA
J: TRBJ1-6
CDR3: CAWSMSAESPLHF
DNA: TGTGCCTGGAGTATGTCCGCCGAATCACCCCTCCACTTT

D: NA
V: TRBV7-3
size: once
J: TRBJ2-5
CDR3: CASSLSISETQYF
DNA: TGTGCCAGCAGCTTAAGTATCTCGGAGACCCAGTACTTC

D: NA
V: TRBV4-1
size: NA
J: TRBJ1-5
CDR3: CASSQGRAYSSNQPQHF
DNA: TGCGCCAGCAGCCAAGGTAGGGCGTATAGTTCCAATCAGCCCCAGCATTTT

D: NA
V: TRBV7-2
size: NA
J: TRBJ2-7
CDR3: CASGRSQYEQYF
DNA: TGTGCCAGCGGGCGCTCCCAGTACGAGCAGTACTTC

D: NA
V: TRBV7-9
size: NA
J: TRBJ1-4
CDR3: CASSLGGYEKLFF
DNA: TGTGCCAGCAGCTTAGGAGGGTATGAAAAACTGTTTTTT

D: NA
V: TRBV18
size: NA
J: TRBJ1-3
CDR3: CASSPPPGRSGNTIYF
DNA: TGTGCCAGCTCACCTCCCCCGGGCCGCTCTGGAAACACCATATATTTT

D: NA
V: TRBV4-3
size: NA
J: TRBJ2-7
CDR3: CASSQAGPGPYEQYF
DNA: TGCGCCAGCAGCCAAGCGGGTCCAGGGCCCTACGAGCAGTACTTC

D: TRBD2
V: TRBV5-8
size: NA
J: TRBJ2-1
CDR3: CASSPGGLAGVGEQFF
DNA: TGTGCCAGCAGCCCGGGGGGACTAGCGGGCGTAGGTGAGCAGTTCTTC

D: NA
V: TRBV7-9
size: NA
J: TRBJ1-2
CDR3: CASSPGAGSGYTF
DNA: TGTGCCAGCAGCCCCGGGGCGGGATCCGGCTACACCTTC

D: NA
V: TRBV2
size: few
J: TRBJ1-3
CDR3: CASSEWANTIYF
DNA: TGTGCCAGCAGTGAATGGGCAAACACCATATATTTT

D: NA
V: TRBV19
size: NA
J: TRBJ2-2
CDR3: CASSMSDHTGELFF
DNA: TGTGCCAGTAGTATGAGTGATCACACCGGGGAGCTGTTTTTT

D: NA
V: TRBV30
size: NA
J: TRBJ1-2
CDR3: CAWGIQANYGYTF
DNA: TGTGCCTGGGGGATTCAGGCTAACTATGGCTACACCTTC

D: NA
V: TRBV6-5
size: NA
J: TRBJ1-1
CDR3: CASSYFSGLGAFF
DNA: TGTGCCAGCAGTTACTTTAGTGGGTTGGGGGCTTTCTTT

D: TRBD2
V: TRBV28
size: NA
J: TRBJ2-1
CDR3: CATSGLAGDHSYNEQFF
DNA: TGTGCCACCTCGGGACTAGCGGGAGACCACTCCTACAATGAGCAGTTCTTC

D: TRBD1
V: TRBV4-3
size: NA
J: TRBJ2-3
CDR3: CASSQDRGQVGGDTQYF
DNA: TGCGCCAGCAGCCAAGATCGGGGACAGGTTGGTGGGGATACGCAGTATTTT

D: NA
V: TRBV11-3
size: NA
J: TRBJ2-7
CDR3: CASSLGGTSSYEQYF
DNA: TGTGCCAGCAGCCTCGGTGGGACTTCTTCCTACGAGCAGTACTTC

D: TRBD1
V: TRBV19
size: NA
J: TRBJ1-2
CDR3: CASSPAGTGSYGYTF
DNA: TGTGCCAGTAGTCCCGCCGGGACAGGGTCCTATGGCTACACCTTC

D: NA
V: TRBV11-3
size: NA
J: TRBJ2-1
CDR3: CATGATDDNEQFF
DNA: TGTGCCACCGGGGCGACGGATGACAATGAGCAGTTCTTC

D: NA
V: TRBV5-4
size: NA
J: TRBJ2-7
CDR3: CASSLPGASYEQYF
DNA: TGTGCCAGCAGCTTGCCGGGGGCTTCCTACGAGCAGTACTTC

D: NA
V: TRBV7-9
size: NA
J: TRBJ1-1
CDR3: CASSLVSVNTEAFF
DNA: TGTGCCAGCAGCTTAGTCTCGGTGAACACTGAAGCTTTCTTT

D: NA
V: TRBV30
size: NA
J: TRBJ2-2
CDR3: CAWSPTSTGELFF
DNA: TGTGCCTGGAGTCCTACCTCTACCGGGGAGCTGTTTTTT

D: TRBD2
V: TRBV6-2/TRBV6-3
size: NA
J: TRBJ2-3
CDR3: CASSYERDHTDTQYF
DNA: TGTGCCAGCAGTTACGAGCGGGATCACACAGATACGCAGTATTTT

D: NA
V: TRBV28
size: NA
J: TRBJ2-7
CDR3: CASNTDPYEQYF
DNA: TGTGCCAGCAACACAGACCCCTACGAGCAGTACTTC

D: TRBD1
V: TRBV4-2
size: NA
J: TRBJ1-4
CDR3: CASSRQTGTENEKLFF
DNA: TGTGCCAGCAGCCGCCAGACCGGGACAGAGAATGAAAAACTGTTTTTT

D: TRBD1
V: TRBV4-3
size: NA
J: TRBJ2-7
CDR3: CASSQVWTGASYEQYF
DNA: TGCGCCAGCAGCCAAGTATGGACAGGGGCCTCCTACGAGCAGTACTTC

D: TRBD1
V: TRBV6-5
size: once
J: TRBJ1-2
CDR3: CASSYSSWDRDYGYTF
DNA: TGTGCCAGCAGTTACTCGTCTTGGGACAGGGACTATGGCTACACCTTC

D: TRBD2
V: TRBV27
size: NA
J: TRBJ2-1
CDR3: CASTPRLAGLNEQFF
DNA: TGTGCCAGCACCCCTAGGCTAGCGGGTCTCAATGAGCAGTTCTTC

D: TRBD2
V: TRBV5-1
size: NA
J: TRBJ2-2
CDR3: CASSFGGKNTGELFF
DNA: TGCGCCAGCAGCTTCGGGGGGAAGAACACCGGGGAGCTGTTTTTT

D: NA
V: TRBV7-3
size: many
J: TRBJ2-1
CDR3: CASSLTEGWGEQFF
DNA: TGTGCCAGCAGCTTAACGGAAGGCTGGGGGGAGCAGTTCTTC

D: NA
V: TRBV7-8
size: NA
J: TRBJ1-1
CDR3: CASSFYRDNTEAFF
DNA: TGTGCCAGCAGCTTTTACAGGGACAACACTGAAGCTTTCTTT

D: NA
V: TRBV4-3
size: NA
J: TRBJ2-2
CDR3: CASSHLGGMGTGELFF
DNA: TGCGCCAGCAGCCACCTGGGCGGGATGGGTACCGGGGAGCTGTTTTTT

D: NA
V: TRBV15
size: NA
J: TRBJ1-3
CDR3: CATSRPPSGNTIYF
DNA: TGTGCCACCAGCAGACCACCTTCGGGAAACACCATATATTTT

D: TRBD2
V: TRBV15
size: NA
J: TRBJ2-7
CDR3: CATSRDLRLAGPYEQYF
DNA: TGTGCCACCAGCAGAGATTTGAGACTAGCGGGTCCCTACGAGCAGTACTTC

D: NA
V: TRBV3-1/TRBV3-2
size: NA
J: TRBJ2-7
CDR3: CASSQDRGLADSYEQYF
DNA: TGTGCCAGCAGCCAAGATCGGGGACTCGCTGACTCCTACGAGCAGTACTTC

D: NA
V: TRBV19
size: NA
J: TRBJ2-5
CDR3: CASGGTAKETQYF
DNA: TGTGCCAGCGGCGGGACAGCCAAAGAGACCCAGTACTTC

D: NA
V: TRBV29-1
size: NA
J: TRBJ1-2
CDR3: CSVEDQLGVNGYTF
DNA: TGCAGCGTTGAAGATCAGCTAGGGGTTAATGGCTACACCTTC

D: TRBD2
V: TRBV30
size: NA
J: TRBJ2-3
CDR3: CAWRREGLSDTQYF
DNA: TGTGCCTGGCGGCGGGAGGGCCTCTCAGATACGCAGTATTTT

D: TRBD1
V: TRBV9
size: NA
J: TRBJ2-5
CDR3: CASSGGTGLGEETQYF
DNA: TGTGCCAGCAGCGGAGGGACAGGGTTGGGGGAAGAGACCCAGTACTTC

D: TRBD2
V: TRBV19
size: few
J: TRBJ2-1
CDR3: CASEIAGGLGEQFF
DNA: TGTGCCAGCGAAATAGCGGGAGGGCTCGGTGAGCAGTTCTTC

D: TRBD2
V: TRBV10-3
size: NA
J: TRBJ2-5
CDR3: CAISGSSGTFQETQYF
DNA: TGTGCCATCAGTGGGTCTAGCGGAACCTTCCAAGAGACCCAGTACTTC